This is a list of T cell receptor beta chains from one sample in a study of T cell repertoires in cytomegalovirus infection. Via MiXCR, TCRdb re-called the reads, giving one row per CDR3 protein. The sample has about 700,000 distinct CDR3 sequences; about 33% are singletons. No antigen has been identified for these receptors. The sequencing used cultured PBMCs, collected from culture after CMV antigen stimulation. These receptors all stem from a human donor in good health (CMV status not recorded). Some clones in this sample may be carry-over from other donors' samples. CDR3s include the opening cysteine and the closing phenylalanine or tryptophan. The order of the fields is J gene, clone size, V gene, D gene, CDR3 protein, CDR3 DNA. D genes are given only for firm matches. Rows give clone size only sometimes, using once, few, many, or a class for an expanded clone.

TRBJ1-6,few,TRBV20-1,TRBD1,CSPRKSGGNSPLHF,TGCAGTCCGAGAAAATCAGGGGGCAATTCACCCCTCCACTTT
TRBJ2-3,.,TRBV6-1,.,CATLGTRGSDTQYF,TGTGCCACGTTAGGAACACGCGGGTCAGATACGCAGTATTTT
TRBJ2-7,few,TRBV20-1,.,CSAGEQGTYEQYF,TGCAGTGCTGGGGAGCAGGGAACCTACGAGCAGTACTTC
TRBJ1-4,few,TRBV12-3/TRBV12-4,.,CASSPGAGRDEKLFF,TGTGCCAGCAGCCCTGGGGCAGGGCGGGATGAAAAACTGTTTTTT
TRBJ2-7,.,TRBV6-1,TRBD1,CASRAGQGAFEQYF,TGTGCCAGCAGGGCGGGACAGGGGGCTTTCGAGCAGTACTTC
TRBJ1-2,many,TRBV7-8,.,CASSLGLGGYTF,TGTGCCAGCAGCTTGGGGCTCGGTGGCTACACCTTC
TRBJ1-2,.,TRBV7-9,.,CAIGQGAYGYTF,TGTGCCATCGGCCAGGGCGCCTATGGCTACACCTTC
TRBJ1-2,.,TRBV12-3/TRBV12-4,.,CASSLYTVYYGYTF,TGTGCCAGCAGTTTATATACGGTGTACTATGGCTACACCTTC
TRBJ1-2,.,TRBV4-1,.,CASSQDLGPDRQGYTF,TGCGCCAGCAGCCAAGATCTGGGGCCAGACAGGCAGGGCTACACCTTC
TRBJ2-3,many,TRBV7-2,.,CASSISGEGTQYF,TGTGCCAGCAGCATTTCAGGGGAAGGTACGCAGTATTTT
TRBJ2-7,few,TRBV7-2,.,CASSPQGSALGQYF,TGTGCCAGCAGCCCCCAGGGGAGCGCCCTGGGGCAGTACTTC
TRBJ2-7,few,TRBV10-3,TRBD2,CAISGGGGDKEQYF,TGTGCCATCAGTGGGGGCGGGGGGGATAAGGAGCAGTACTTC